This TCR beta chain was retrieved from a study of liver allograft versus peripheral blood T cells. Overall study: Recipients' peripheral blood served as the comparator for T cell receptor repertoires in transplanted livers.

CDR1 DFQATT and CDR2 SNEGSKA come from the germline V gene (reference sequence). Losses at the gene ends were 3 bases for V and 2 bases for J; bases not matched to a gene: 13. The CDR3 loop spans 17 amino acids. The study's findings and limits: As reported, T cell receptor repertoires inside liver allografts differed from those present in peripheral blood.

This clonotype was detected a few times. As yet, its antigen is unknown. TCRdb reanalysed the reads using MiXCR and keeps one entry per CDR3 protein. The sample carries about 13,000 distinct CDR3 sequences, approximately 17% recorded once. The clonotype comes from a human patient who had a liver transplant. Some T cells may possibly be graft donor cells. V usage is TRBV20-1 and J usage is TRBJ1-5, with TRBD1 matching over 7 bases. CDR3 in amino acids: CSASLTGDLFGNQPQHF. The CDR3 bases are TGCAGTGCTAGTCTCACAGGGGATCTCTTTGGCAATCAGCCCCAGCATTTT.